The 10 T cell receptor beta chains below all came from one sample that was sequenced in a study of beta chain features in type 1 diabetes. Investigators reverse transcribed all isolated RNA, so they sequenced expressed TCRB transcripts. Using immunoSEQ multiplex PCR, the repertoire was profiled, and TCRdb retains in-frame clones only, with some absent. This table has 100,000 to 150,000 clones, around 10% appearing once. No antigen has been identified for these receptors. The study, taken as a whole, reports: Type 1 diabetes patients showed a moderate but significant shortening of TCRB CDR3s in all four CD4+ subsets.

Sequenced material: central memory CD4+ T cells from blood. Every receptor here comes from a man in his thirties or forties with type 1 diabetes.

On this clone: A read error may explain this, as a much larger clone is one base away. The same CDR3 can be traced to other DNA sequences in this sample. The V call is TRBV7-8, the J call TRBJ2-1, with 9 bases lining up with TRBD2. V was clipped by 2 bases and J by 1 base; unmatched bases: 3. The CDR3 is made up of 16 amino acids. CDR1 and CDR2 from the germline V gene are SGHVS and FQNEAQ. CDR3 amino acids: CASSLSLAGSYNEQFF. CDR3 bases: TGTGCCAGCAGCTTATCGCTAGCGGGGTCCTACAATGAGCAGTTCTTC. The whole variable domain, remainder taken from reference TRBV7-8 and TRBJ2-1, is GAGVSQSPRYKVAKRGQDVALRCDPISGHVSLFWYQQALGQGPEFLTYFQNEAQLDKSGLPSDRFFAERPEGSVSTLKIQRTQQEDSAVYLCASSLSLAGSYNEQFFGPGTRLTVL.

This chain's CDR3 is CASNLEGGQPQHF. The CDR3 DNA reads TGTGCCAGCAACTTAGAGGGTGGACAGCCCCAGCATTTT. V usage is TRBV6-6 and J usage is TRBJ1-5; D remains ambiguous. Germline-derived CDR1 and CDR2 are MNHNY and SVGAGI (reference sequence). The CDR3 has 13 residues. Trimming removed 7 bases at V and 7 bases at J, with 14 bases between.

This chain uses TRBV20-1 with TRBJ2-4; D remains ambiguous. This CDR3 is 11 amino acids long. CDR1 is DFQATT, CDR2 SNEGSKA, per germline (reference sequence). V was clipped by 1 base and J by 13 bases, with 11 bases between them. The CDR3 region is CSARGASYQYF. The CDR3 coding sequence is TGCAGTGCTAGAGGGGCATCCTACCAGTACTTC.

The rearrangement links TRBV7-9 to TRBJ2-1; TRBD2 aligns across 8 bases. The CDR3 has 12 amino acids. The germline gives CDR1 SEHNR, CDR2 FQNEAQ (reference sequence). J gave up 16 bases and V 4 bases, and 9 bases lay outside the gene matches. CDR3 DNA sequence: TGTGCCAGCAGCTCCCGCAGCGGGAGCCCCTTCTTC. Translating it yields CASSSRSGSPFF.

This clone showed up just once. The chain carries TRBV6-5 and TRBJ2-6; no definite D call. This CDR3 is 16 amino acids long. Germline V CDR1 and CDR2: MNHEY, SVGAGI. Trimming pared 0 bases from V and 4 bases from J, leaving 10 bases between. CDR3 amino acids: CASSYSSAAGANVLTF. In nucleotides, the CDR3 is TGTGCCAGCAGTTACTCCTCCGCCGCGGGGGCCAACGTCCTGACTTTC.

This clone occurred a few times. The rearrangement uses TRBV7-3 and TRBJ2-1, with a possible D match to TRBD2 (7 bases). Per germline, CDR1 SGHTA and CDR2 FQGTGA. The CDR3 spans 14 residues. Trimming shortened V by 9 bases and J by 6 bases, and 18 bases separated the two germline ends. The CDR3 protein is CASGAGATTNEQFF. The DNA of the CDR3 is TGTGCCAGTGGGGCGGGGGCTACAACCAATGAGCAGTTCTTC. The entire variable domain, with the rest obtained from reference TRBV7-3 and TRBJ2-1, is as follows: GAGVSQTPSNKVTEKGKYVELRCDPISGHTALYWYRQSLGQGPEFLIYFQGTGAADDSGLPNDRFFAVRPEGSVSTLKIQRTERGDSAVYLCASGAGATTNEQFFGPGTRLTVL.

This clone was observed a few times. Other DNA sequences in the sample encode the same CDR3. The V and J genes are TRBV7-3 and TRBJ2-3, with 7 positions matching TRBD1. The germline gives CDR1 SGHTA, CDR2 FQGTGA. The trim removed 5 bases at V and 2 bases at J, leaving 4 bases unmatched. The CDR3 spans 14 residues. The CDR3 here is CASSPDRATDTQYF. In DNA form, the CDR3 reads TGTGCCAGCAGCCCCGACAGGGCCACAGATACGCAGTATTTT. The full variable domain, rest sourced from reference TRBV7-3 and TRBJ2-3, is GAGVSQTPSNKVTEKGKYVELRCDPISGHTALYWYRQSLGQGPEFLIYFQGTGAADDSGLPNDRFFAVRPEGSVSTLKIQRTERGDSAVYLCASSPDRATDTQYFGPGTRLTVL.

In this sample, this clone turned up a few times. The CDR3 here is CASRDDRASNTGELFF. The CDR3 nucleotides read TGCGCCAGCAGAGATGACAGGGCGTCGAACACCGGGGAGCTGTTTTTT. This sequence joins TRBV5-1 and TRBJ2-2; TRBD1 matches 7 bases. The junction had 7 bases not matched to a gene; V was cut back by 5 bases and J by 0 bases. Germline V lookup: CDR1 SGHRS, CDR2 YFSETQ. CDR3 length: 16 amino acids.

CDR3 sequence reads: CASSDGPGQGTLEQYF. CDR3 bases: TGTGCCAGCAGTGATGGTCCGGGACAGGGTACACTCGAGCAGTACTTC. The chain recombines TRBV2 with TRBJ2-7; 9 bases match TRBD1. CDR3 length equals 16 residues. Germline V lookup: CDR1 SNHLY, CDR2 FYNNEI. V shed 3 bases, J shed 6 bases, and the junction held 12 bases outside the gene matches.

The rearrangement joins TRBV6-1 to TRBJ2-1, with D possibly being TRBD2 (6 bases). Trimming left V 6 bases short and J 8 bases short, with 14 bases between. Germline assignment: CDR1 MNHNS and CDR2 SASEGT. This CDR3 is 13 amino acids long. The CDR3 DNA follows: TGTGCCAGCAGGGTTGGGGGGTCGGATGAGCAGTTCTTC. Translation gives CASRVGGSDEQFF.